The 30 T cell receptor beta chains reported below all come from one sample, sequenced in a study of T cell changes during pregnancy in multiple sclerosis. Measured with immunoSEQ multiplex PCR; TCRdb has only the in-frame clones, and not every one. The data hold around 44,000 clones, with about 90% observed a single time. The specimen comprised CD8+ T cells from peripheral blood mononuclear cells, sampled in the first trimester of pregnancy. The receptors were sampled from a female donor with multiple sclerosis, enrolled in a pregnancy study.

CDR3 nucleotides: TGTGCCAGCAGCAACCCGAGCGGGACTAGCGGGAGGGGGCTACTAAATGAGCAGTTCTTC. Translation: CASSNPSGTSGRGLLNEQFF. J is TRBJ2-1 and V is TRBV7-6; TRBD2 agrees at 16 bases. Germline CDR1 reads SGHVS; CDR2 reads FNYEAQ. The length of the CDR3 is 20 residues. V was pared by 5 bases and J by 7 bases, with 17 bases of the junction left unmatched.

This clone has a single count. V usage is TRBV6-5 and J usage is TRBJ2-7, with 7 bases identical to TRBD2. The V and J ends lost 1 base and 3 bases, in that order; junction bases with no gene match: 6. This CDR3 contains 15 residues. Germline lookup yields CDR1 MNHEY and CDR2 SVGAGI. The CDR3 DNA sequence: TGTGCCAGCAGTTACTTCGCGGGAGACCTCTACGAGCAGTACTTC. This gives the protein CASSYFAGDLYEQYF.

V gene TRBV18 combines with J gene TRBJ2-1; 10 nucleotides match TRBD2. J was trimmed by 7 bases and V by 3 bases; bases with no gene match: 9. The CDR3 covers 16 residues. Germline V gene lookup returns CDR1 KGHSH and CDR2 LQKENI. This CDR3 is CASSPIIAGGWNEQFF. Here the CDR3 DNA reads TGTGCCAGCTCACCGATAATAGCGGGGGGTTGGAATGAGCAGTTCTTC.

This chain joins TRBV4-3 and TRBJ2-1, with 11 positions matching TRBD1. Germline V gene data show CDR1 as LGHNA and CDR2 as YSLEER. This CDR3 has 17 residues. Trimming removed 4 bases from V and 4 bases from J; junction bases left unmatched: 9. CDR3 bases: TGCGCCAGCAGCCCGTCAGCGGGGACAGGGGGGTACAATGAGCAGTTCTTC. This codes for CASSPSAGTGGYNEQFF.

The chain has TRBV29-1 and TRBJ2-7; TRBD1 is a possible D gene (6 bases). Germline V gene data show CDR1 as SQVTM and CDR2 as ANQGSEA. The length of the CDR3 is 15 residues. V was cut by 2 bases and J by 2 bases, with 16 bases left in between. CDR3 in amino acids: CSVEIRQGKTYEQYF. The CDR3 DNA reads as TGCAGCGTTGAAATCCGGCAGGGGAAAACCTACGAGCAGTACTTC.

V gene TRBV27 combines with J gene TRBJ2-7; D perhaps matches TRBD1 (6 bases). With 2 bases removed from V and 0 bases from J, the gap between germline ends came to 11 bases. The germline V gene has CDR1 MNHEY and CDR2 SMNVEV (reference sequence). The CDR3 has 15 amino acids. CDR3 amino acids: CASSLQGSYSYEQYF. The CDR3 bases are TGTGCCAGCAGTTTACAGGGGTCTTACTCCTACGAGCAGTACTTC.

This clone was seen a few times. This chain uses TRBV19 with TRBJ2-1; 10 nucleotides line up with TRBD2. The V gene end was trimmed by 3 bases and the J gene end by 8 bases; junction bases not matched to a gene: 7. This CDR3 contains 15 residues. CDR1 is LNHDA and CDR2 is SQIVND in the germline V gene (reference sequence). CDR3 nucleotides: TGTGCCAGTAGTATTACTAGCGGGAACCCCCATGAGCAGTTCTTC. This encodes CASSITSGNPHEQFF.

The CDR3 nucleotides are TGCGCCAGCCGAAGACAGATCTCTAACTATGGCTACACCTTC. This gives the protein CASRRQISNYGYTF. The rearrangement uses TRBV23-1 and TRBJ1-2, with a possible D match to TRBD1 (5 bases). TRBV23-1 counts as an open reading frame of uncertain function. Trimming shortened V by 8 bases and J by 0 bases, and 13 bases separated the two germline ends. CDR3 size: 14 residues.

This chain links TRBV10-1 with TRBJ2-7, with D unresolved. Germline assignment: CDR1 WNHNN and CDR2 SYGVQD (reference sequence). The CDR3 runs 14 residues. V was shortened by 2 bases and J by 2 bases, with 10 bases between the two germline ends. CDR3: CASSEVIAPYEQYF. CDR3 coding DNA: TGCGCCAGCAGTGAGGTTATAGCACCCTACGAGCAGTACTTC.

The CDR3 sequence is CASSRWEMGLAGGTDTQYF. The CDR3 DNA reads as TGTGCCAGCAGCAGGTGGGAGATGGGACTAGCGGGGGGGACAGATACGCAGTATTTT. The V call is TRBV21-1, the J call TRBJ2-3; TRBD2, the table's D call, lacks a check against the DNA. TRBV21-1 is classified as a pseudogene. The CDR3 is 19 residues long.

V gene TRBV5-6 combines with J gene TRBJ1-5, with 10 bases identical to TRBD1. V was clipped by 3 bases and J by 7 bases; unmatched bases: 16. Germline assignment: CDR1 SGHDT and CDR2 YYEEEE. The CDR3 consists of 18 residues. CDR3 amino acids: CASSSRTGGRWRNQPQHF. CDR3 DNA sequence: TGTGCCAGCAGCTCCCGGACAGGGGGAAGGTGGCGGAACCAGCCCCAGCATTTT.

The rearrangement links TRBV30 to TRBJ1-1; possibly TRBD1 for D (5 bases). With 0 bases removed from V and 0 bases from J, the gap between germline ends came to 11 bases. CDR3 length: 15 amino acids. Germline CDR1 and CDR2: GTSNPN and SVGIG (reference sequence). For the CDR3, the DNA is TGTGCCTGGAGTGTAGACAGATCCCTGAACACTGAAGCTTTCTTT. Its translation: CAWSVDRSLNTEAFF.

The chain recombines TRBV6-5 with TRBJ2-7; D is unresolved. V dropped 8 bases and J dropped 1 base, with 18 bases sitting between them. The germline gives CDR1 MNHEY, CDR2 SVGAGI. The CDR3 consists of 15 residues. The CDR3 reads CASSSPRRNSYEQYF. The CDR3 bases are TGTGCCAGCTCCTCACCGCGCAGGAATTCCTACGAGCAGTACTTC.

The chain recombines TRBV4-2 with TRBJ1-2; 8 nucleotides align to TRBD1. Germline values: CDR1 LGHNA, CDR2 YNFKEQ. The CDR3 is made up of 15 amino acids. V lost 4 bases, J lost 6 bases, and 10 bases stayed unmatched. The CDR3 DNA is TGTGCCAGCAGCCGTGGCTCGGAGGGACAGGATGGCTACACCTTC. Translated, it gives CASSRGSEGQDGYTF.

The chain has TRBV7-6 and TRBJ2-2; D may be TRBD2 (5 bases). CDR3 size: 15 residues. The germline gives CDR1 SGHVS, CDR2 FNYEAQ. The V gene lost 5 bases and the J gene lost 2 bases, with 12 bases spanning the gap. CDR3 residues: CASSAGITNTGELFF. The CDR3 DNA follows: TGTGCCAGCAGCGCCGGGATAACCAACACCGGGGAGCTGTTTTTT.

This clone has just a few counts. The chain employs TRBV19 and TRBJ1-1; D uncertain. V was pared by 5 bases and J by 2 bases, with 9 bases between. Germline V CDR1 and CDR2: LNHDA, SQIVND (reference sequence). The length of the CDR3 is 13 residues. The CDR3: CASSLHYNTEAFF. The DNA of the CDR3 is TGTGCCAGTAGTCTCCACTATAACACTGAAGCTTTCTTT.

CDR3 residues: CASSEDRAGFYEQYF. The CDR3 nucleotides are TGTGCCAGCAGCGAGGACAGGGCTGGTTTCTACGAGCAGTACTTC. The V call is TRBV7-3, the J call TRBJ2-7; 8 bases line up with TRBD1. The J segment lost 3 bases and the V segment lost 5 bases, leaving 9 bases of the junction unmatched. This CDR3 region has 15 residues. Germline V lookup: CDR1 SGHTA, CDR2 FQGTGA.

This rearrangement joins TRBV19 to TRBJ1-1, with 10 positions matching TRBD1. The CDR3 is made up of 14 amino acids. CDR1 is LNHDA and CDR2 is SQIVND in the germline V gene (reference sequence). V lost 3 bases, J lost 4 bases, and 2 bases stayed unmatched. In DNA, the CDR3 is TGTGCCAGTAGTATCGGGACAGGGGTCACTGAAGCTTTCTTT. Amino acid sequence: CASSIGTGVTEAFF.

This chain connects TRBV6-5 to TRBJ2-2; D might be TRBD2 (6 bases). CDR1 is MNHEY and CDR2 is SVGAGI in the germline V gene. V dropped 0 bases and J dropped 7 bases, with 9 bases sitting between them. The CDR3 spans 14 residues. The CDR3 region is CASSYSIGGGELFF. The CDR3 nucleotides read TGTGCCAGCAGTTACTCGATCGGGGGCGGGGAGCTGTTTTTT.

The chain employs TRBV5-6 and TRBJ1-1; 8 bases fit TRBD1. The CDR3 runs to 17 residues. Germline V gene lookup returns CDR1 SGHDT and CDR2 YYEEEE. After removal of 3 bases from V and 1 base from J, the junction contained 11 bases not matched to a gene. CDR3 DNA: TGTGCCAGCAGCTCGGGGTGGACAGGGAGCTGGAACACTGAAGCTTTCTTT. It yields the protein CASSSGWTGSWNTEAFF.

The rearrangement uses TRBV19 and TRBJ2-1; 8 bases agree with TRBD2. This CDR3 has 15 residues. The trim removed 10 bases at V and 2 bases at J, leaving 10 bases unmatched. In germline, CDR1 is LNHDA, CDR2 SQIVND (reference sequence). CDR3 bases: TGTGCCACTACCCCCACGGGGGGGGCCTACAATGAGCAGTTCTTC. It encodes CATTPTGGAYNEQFF.

The CDR3 sequence: CASSSGTGNEQYF. The CDR3, as DNA: TGTGCCAGCAGTTCCGGGACAGGGAACGAGCAGTACTTC. The chain carries TRBV28 and TRBJ2-7; 9 positions match TRBD1. Germline V gene lookup returns CDR1 MDHEN and CDR2 SYDVKM. This CDR3 contains 13 residues. The V gene end was trimmed by 4 bases and the J gene end by 5 bases; junction bases not matched to a gene: 3.

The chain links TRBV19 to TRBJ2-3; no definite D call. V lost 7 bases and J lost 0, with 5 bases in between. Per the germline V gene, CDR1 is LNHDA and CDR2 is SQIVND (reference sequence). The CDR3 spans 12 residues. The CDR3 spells CASTPSTDTQYF. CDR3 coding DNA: TGTGCCAGTACCCCTAGCACAGATACGCAGTATTTT.

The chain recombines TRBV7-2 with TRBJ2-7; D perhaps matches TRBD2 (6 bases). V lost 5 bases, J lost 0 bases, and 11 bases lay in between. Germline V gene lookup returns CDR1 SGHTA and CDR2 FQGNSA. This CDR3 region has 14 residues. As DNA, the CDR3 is TGTGCCAGCAGCAACGGGGGAAGCTCCTACGAGCAGTACTTC. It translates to CASSNGGSSYEQYF. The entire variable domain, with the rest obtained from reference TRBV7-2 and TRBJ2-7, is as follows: GAGVSQSPSNKVTEKGKDVELRCDPISGHTALYWYRQSLGQGLEFLIYFQGNSAPDKSGLPSDRFSAERTGGSVSTLTIQRTQQEDSAVYLCASSNGGSSYEQYFGPGTRLTVT.

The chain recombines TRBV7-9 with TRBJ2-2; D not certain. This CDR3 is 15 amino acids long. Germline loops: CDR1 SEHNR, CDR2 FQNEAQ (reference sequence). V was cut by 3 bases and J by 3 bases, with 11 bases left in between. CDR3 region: CASSLSQSYTGELFF. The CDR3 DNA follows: TGTGCCAGCAGCTTGTCGCAGTCTTACACCGGGGAGCTGTTTTTT.

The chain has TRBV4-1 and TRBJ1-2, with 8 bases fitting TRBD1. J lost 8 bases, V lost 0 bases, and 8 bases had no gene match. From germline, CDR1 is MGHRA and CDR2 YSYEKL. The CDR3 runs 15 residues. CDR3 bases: TGCGCCAGCAGCCAAGATTCGGCAGGGGGCGCCGGCTACACCTTC. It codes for CASSQDSAGGAGYTF.

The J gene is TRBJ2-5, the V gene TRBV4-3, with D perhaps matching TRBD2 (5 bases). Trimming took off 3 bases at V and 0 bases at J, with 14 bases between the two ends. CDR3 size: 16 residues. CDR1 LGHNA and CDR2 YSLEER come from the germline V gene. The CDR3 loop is CASSHSSQTNQETQYF. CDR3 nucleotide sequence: TGCGCCAGCAGCCATTCGTCCCAGACTAACCAAGAGACCCAGTACTTC.

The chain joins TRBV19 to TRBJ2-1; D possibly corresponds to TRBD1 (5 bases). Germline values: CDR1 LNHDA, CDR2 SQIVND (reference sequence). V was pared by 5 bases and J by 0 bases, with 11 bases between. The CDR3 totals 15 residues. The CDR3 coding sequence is TGTGCCAGTAGTCCACTGACAGACTCCTACAATGAGCAGTTCTTC. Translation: CASSPLTDSYNEQFF.

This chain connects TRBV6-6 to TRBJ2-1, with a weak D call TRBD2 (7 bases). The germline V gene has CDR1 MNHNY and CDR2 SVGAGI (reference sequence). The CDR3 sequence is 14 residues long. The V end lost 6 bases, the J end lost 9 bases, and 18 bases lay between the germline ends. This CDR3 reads CASRPRGAISEQFF. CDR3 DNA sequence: TGTGCCAGCAGACCCCGGGGGGCGATTTCTGAGCAGTTCTTC.

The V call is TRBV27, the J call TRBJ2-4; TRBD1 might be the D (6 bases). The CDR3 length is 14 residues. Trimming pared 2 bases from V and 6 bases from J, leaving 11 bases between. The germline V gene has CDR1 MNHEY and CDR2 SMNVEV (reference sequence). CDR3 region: CASSLGGAGNIQYF. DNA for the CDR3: TGTGCCAGCAGTTTAGGGGGCGCCGGAAACATTCAGTACTTC.